The following is a T cell receptor beta chain sequence with its context. What it binds is unknown. The sample comes from a study of shared clonotypes between healthy human individuals. Overall study results and limits: Expectations were that clonotype sharing among donors would be affected by sequencing depth.

In the naive CD8 group, cells lacked CD45RO and were positively selected for CCR7, so terminally differentiated effector memory CD45RA+ cells were left out. Profiled with immunoSEQ multiplex PCR; TCRdb holds only in-frame clones, not every one. In the table there are 550,000 to 650,000 clones, roughly 96% of which are singletons. In germline, CDR1 is SGHKS, CDR2 YYEKEE (reference sequence). This CDR3 contains 13 residues. The V end was cut by 0 bases, the J end by 10 bases, with 11 bases between. The V gene is TRBV5-5, the J gene TRBJ2-1; the D gene could be TRBD1 or TRBD2 (5 bases each). Sequencing was carried out using naive CD8+ T cells sorted from blood. The clonotype comes from a woman aged 25 to 39 in good health. As DNA, the CDR3 is TGTGCCAGCAGCTTGGATCTCAGGGACGAGCAGTTCTTC. It translates to CASSLDLRDEQFF.